This T cell receptor beta chain stems from a study of T cell responses to AZD1222 COVID-19 vaccine. Study-wide points: Recipients of AZD1222 seropositive at baseline numbered only 6 or 7. There were mostly white British donors and more females than males, and clonal diversity was possibly underestimated.

Generated by immunoSEQ multiplex PCR, the TCRdb table keeps only in-frame clones and is missing some. The data show about 39,000 clones, about 90% seen once. CDR1 is SGHAT, CDR2 FQNNGV, per germline. The ends lost 3 bases at V and 13 bases at J; junction bases unmatched: 9. This CDR3 is 14 amino acids long. About this clone itself: The antigen is undetermined.

The sequence was collected from an adult who received the MenACWY meningococcal vaccine as a control. This sample comprised peripheral blood, obtained 28 days after the second dose of the MenACWY control vaccine. The rearrangement links TRBV11-2 to TRBJ2-6; 7 positions match TRBD1. The CDR3, as DNA: TGTGCCAGCAGCTTGGGGACAGCCGGCCCTGTCCTGACTTTC. Translating it yields CASSLGTAGPVLTF.